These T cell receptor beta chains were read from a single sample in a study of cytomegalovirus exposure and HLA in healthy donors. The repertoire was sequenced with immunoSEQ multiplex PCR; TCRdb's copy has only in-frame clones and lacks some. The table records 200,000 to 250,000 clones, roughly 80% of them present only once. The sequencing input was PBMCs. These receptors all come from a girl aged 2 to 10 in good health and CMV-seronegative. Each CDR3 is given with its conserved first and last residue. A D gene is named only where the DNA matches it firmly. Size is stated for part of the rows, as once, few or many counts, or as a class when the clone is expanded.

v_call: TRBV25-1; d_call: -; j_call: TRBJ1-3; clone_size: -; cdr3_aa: CASSPLTGVSGNTIYF; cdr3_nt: TGTGCCAGCAGTCCCCTAACAGGCGTCTCTGGAAACACCATATATTTT
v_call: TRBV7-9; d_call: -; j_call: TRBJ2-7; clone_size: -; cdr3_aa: CASSLYSGLTYEQYF; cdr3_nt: TGTGCCAGCAGCTTATATAGTGGGCTCACCTACGAGCAGTACTTC
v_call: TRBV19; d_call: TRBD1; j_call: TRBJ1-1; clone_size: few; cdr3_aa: CASSISTVTRGLMNTEAFF; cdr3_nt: TGTGCCAGTAGTATCTCAACAGTAACAAGGGGGCTTATGAACACTGAAGCTTTCTTT
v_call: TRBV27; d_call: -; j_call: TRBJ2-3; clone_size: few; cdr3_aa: CASIGADTQYF; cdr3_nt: TGTGCCAGCATAGGGGCAGATACGCAGTATTTT
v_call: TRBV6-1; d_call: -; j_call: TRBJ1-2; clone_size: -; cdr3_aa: CASSDKGDGNYGYTF; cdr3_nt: TGTGCCAGCAGTGATAAGGGGGACGGGAACTATGGCTACACCTTC
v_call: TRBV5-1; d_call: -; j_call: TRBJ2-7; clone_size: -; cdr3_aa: CASSSGDILYEQYF; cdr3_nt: TGCGCCAGCAGCTCCGGGGACATTCTCTACGAGCAGTACTTC
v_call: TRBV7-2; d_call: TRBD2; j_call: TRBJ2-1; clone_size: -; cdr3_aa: CASSLTRLAGLNEQFF; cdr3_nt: TGTGCCAGCAGCCTAACACGCCTAGCGGGACTCAATGAGCAGTTCTTC
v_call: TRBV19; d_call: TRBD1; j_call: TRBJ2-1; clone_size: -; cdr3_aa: CASNERQGAVNEQFF; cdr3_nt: TGTGCCAGTAACGAAAGACAGGGGGCGGTCAATGAGCAGTTCTTC
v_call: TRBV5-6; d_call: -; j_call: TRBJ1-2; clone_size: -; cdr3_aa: CASSLDIIRGRRSNYGYTF; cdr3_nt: TGTGCCAGCAGCTTGGATATTATTAGGGGCCGCAGATCTAACTATGGCTACACCTTC
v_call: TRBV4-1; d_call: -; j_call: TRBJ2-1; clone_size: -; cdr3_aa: CASSQATSIGNEQFF; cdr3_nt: TGCGCCAGCAGCCAAGCTACTAGTATCGGCAATGAGCAGTTCTTC
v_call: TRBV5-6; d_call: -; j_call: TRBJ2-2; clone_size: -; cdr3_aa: CASSLLTGELFF; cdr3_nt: TGTGCCAGCAGCTTGTTAACCGGGGAGCTGTTTTTT
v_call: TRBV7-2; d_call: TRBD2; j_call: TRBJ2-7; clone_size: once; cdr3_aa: CASSTGPSGYEQYF; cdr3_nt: TGTGCCAGCAGCACCGGCCCTAGCGGATACGAGCAGTACTTC
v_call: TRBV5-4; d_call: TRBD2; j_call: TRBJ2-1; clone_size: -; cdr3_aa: CASRESGGAFDEQFF; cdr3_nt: TGTGCCAGCAGGGAAAGCGGGGGGGCCTTTGATGAGCAGTTCTTC
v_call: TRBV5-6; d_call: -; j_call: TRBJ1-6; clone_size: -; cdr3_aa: CASSLYREVDSPLHF; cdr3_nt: TGTGCCAGCAGCTTGTACAGGGAAGTCGATTCACCCCTCCACTTT